Listed below are T cell receptor beta chains from one sample, sequenced in a study of blood T cell repertoires in COVID-19. Using immunoSEQ multiplex PCR, the repertoire was profiled, and TCRdb retains in-frame clones only, with some absent. The top ten clones hold about 1.2% of a sample with over 60,000 clones, approximately 86% of them seen once. Sequenced input: peripheral blood. The receptors originated from a man aged 35 to 55 with acute or convalescent COVID-19. The CDR3 runs from the conserved cysteine through the conserved F or W. A D gene is named only where the DNA matches it firmly. A clone size is listed for some rows: how often the clone was seen (once, few, many), or a class if it is expanded.

J gene | D gene | V gene | clone size | CDR3 DNA | CDR3 protein
TRBJ2-7 | - | TRBV20-1 | - | TGCAGCCCAACCTCGGGGGAGCAGTACTTC | CSPTSGEQYF
TRBJ2-1 | TRBD1 | TRBV11-2 | - | TGTGCCAGCCGGGGGACAGGGGTGGGTGAGCAGTTCTTC | CASRGTGVGEQFF
TRBJ1-3 | - | TRBV15 | - | TGTGCCACCAGCAGAGCCGGGGAGGGAAACACCATATATTTT | CATSRAGEGNTIYF
TRBJ2-5 | TRBD1 | TRBV19 | - | TGTGCCAGTAGTATACGTTGGACAGGCCGTCGGGAGACCCAGTACTTC | CASSIRWTGRRETQYF
TRBJ1-5 | - | TRBV4-2 | - | TGTGCCAGCAGCCAAGTTTCAGGGGATCTCACTAATCAGCCCCAGCATTTT | CASSQVSGDLTNQPQHF
TRBJ1-5 | - | TRBV15 | - | TGTGCCACCAGGCAGGGGTCCGTCTTATTTCAGCCCCAGCATTTT | CATRQGSVLFQPQHF
TRBJ1-2 | - | TRBV2 | - | TGTGCCAGCAGTTCTCTTCAGCGGGGCTACACCTTC | CASSSLQRGYTF
TRBJ1-1 | TRBD1 | TRBV4-1 | - | TGCGCCAGCAGCCCATATGAGGGGGCAACTGAAGCTTTCTTT | CASSPYEGATEAFF
TRBJ2-3 | TRBD1 | TRBV5-5 | - | TGTGCCAGCAGCGGCCGGGACAGATACACAGATACGCAGTATTTT | CASSGRDRYTDTQYF
TRBJ2-7 | - | TRBV11-2 | - | TGTGCCAGCAGCTTAGGACAGAAGCAGTACTTC | CASSLGQKQYF
TRBJ2-7 | TRBD1 | TRBV18 | - | TGTGCCAGCTTACAGGGGGCGGGACACGAGCAGTACTTC | CASLQGAGHEQYF
TRBJ1-6 | - | TRBV15 | once | TGTGCCACCAGCGGCGGTAATTCACCCCTCCACTTT | CATSGGNSPLHF
TRBJ1-1 | - | TRBV18 | few | TGTGCCAGCTCACCGACGCAGGGTGCCAACACTGAAGCTTTCTTT | CASSPTQGANTEAFF
TRBJ1-1 | TRBD1 | TRBV11-2 | - | TGTGCCAGCAGCTTAGGGACAGGGGGGAACACTGAAGCTTTCTTT | CASSLGTGGNTEAFF
TRBJ2-7 | - | TRBV11-3 | - | TGTGCCAGCAGCTTAGACTCACCCCGGGGCGAGCAGTACTTC | CASSLDSPRGEQYF
TRBJ1-1 | - | TRBV11-3 | - | TGTGCCAGCAGCTTAGATATCCCGGGACTCAGCCAAGCTTTCTTT | CASSLDIPGLSQAFF
TRBJ2-1 | - | TRBV7-3 | - | TGTGCCAGCAGCTTAAGGCTAGTCTCCTACAATGAGCAGTTCTTC | CASSLRLVSYNEQFF